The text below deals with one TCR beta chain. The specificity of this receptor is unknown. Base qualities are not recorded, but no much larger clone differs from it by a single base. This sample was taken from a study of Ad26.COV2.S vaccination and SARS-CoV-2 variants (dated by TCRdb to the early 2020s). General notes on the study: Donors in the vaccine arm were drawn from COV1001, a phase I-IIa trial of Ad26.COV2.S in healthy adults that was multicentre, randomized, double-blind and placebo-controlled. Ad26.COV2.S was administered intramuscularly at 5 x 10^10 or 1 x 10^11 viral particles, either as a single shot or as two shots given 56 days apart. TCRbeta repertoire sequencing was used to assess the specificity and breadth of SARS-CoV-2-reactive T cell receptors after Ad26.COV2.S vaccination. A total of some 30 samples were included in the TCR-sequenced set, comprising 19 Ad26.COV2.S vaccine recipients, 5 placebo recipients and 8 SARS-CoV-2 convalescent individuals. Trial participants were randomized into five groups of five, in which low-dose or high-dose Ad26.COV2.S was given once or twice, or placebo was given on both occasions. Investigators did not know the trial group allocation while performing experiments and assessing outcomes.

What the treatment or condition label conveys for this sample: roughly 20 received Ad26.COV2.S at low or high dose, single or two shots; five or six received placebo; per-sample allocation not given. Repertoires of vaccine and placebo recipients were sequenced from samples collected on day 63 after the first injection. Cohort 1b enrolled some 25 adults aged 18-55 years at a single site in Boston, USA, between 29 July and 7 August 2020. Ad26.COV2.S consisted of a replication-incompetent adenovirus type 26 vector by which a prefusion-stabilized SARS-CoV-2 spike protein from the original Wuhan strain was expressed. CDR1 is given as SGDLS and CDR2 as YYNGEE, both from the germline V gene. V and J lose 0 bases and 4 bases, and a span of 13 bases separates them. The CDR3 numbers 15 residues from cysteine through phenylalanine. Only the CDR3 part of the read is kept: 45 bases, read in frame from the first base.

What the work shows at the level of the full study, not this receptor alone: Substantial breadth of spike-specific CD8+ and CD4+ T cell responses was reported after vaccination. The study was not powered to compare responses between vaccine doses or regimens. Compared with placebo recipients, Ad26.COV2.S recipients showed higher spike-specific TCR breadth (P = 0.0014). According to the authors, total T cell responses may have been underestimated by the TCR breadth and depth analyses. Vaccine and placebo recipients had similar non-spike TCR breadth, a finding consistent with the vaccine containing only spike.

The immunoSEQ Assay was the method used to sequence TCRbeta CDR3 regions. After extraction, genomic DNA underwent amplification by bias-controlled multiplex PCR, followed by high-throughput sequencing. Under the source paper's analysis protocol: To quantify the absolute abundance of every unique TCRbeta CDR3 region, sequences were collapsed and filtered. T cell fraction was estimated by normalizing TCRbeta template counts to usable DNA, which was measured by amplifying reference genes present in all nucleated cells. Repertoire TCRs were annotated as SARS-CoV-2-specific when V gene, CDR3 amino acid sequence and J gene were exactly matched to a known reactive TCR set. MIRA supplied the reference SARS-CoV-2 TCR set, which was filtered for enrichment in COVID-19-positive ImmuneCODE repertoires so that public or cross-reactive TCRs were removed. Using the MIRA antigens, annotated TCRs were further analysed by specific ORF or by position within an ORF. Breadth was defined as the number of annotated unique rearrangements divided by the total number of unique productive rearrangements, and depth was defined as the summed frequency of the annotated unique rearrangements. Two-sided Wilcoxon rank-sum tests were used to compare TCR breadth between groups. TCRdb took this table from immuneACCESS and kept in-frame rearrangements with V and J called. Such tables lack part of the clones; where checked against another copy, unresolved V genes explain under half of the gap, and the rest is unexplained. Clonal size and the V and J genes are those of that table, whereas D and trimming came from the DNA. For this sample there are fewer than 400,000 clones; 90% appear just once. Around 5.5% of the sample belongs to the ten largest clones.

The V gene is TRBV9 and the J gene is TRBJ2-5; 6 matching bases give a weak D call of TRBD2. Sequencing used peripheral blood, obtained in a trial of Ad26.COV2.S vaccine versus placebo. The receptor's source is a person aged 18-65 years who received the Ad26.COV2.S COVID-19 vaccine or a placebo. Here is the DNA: TGTGCCAGCAGCGTAGACTCCCGGGGGAGAGAGACCCAGTACTTC. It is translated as CASSVDSRGRETQYF.